A selection of T cell receptor beta chains follows, all from one sample in a study of OX40 agonist ivuxolimab in advanced cancers. Method: immunoSEQ multiplex PCR; TCRdb's copy keeps in-frame clones and lacks some. The table has about 72,000 clones, about nine tenths seen once. This specimen consisted of CD4+ or CD8+ T cells sorted from blood, obtained in a trial of the OX40 agonist ivuxolimab. The receptors were gathered from an adult with an advanced solid tumor such as melanoma, head and neck, liver or kidney cancer. Both conserved end residues are part of each CDR3. Fields, in order: V gene, J gene, CDR3 length, D gene, CDR3 protein. A D gene is named only where the DNA matches it firmly.

v_call: TRBV19
j_call: TRBJ1-2
cdr3_length: 16
d_call: .
cdr3_aa: CASSIRPDRRNYGYTF

v_call: TRBV6-5
j_call: TRBJ1-1
cdr3_length: 14
d_call: .
cdr3_aa: CASSAGPSMAEAFF

v_call: TRBV5-8
j_call: TRBJ2-7
cdr3_length: 17
d_call: TRBD2
cdr3_aa: CASSLGDIAGASYEQYF

v_call: TRBV2
j_call: TRBJ2-7
cdr3_length: 14
d_call: .
cdr3_aa: CAASRGLAPYEQYF

v_call: TRBV6-5
j_call: TRBJ2-3
cdr3_length: 14
d_call: .
cdr3_aa: CASSWGQSTDTQYF

v_call: TRBV7-3
j_call: TRBJ2-7
cdr3_length: 16
d_call: .
cdr3_aa: CASNSAPGSFSYEQYF

v_call: TRBV29-1
j_call: TRBJ2-3
cdr3_length: 14
d_call: TRBD1
cdr3_aa: CSVELGQGTDTQYF

v_call: TRBV11-2
j_call: TRBJ2-7
cdr3_length: 15
d_call: TRBD2
cdr3_aa: CASSLDGTSGGEQYF

v_call: TRBV2
j_call: TRBJ1-5
cdr3_length: 15
d_call: .
cdr3_aa: CASSEGNRVNQPQHF

v_call: TRBV5-1
j_call: TRBJ1-1
cdr3_length: 13
d_call: .
cdr3_aa: CASSLSPNTEAFF

v_call: TRBV30
j_call: TRBJ1-4
cdr3_length: 16
d_call: TRBD1
cdr3_aa: CAWSFYRTGGGEKLFF

v_call: TRBV30
j_call: TRBJ1-6
cdr3_length: 13
d_call: .
cdr3_aa: CAWSVQYNSPLHF

v_call: TRBV9
j_call: TRBJ2-1
cdr3_length: 15
d_call: TRBD1
cdr3_aa: CASSGGQGRHNEQFF

v_call: TRBV10-3
j_call: TRBJ2-7
cdr3_length: 15
d_call: TRBD2
cdr3_aa: CAISELAGGDGEQYF

v_call: TRBV2
j_call: TRBJ1-3
cdr3_length: 15
d_call: .
cdr3_aa: CASNKRGKAGDTIYF

v_call: TRBV5-1
j_call: TRBJ2-7
cdr3_length: 14
d_call: .
cdr3_aa: CASTTGGAGYEQYF

v_call: TRBV6-1
j_call: TRBJ2-5
cdr3_length: 12
d_call: .
cdr3_aa: CASGQTRETQYF

v_call: TRBV6-1
j_call: TRBJ2-3
cdr3_length: 15
d_call: .
cdr3_aa: CASSDGGYGTDTQYF